The 14 T cell receptor beta chains presented below share a single source sample, sequenced in a study of cytomegalovirus exposure and HLA in healthy donors. The PCR used 60 Vbeta and 13 Jbeta primers. TCRdb keeps only in-frame clones here, not all; method: immunoSEQ multiplex PCR. The top ten hold about 1.9% of the sample, which has 95,000 to 100,000 clones, around 74% seen once. The specimen sequenced was PBMCs. Every receptor here comes from a middle-aged woman in good health and CMV-seronegative.

V is TRBV19 and J is TRBJ2-2, with D unresolved. CDR1 is LNHDA and CDR2 is SQIVND in the germline V gene (reference sequence). Between the trimmed V and J ends, which lost 9 bases and 7 bases, there was a span of 15 bases. CDR3 length equals 13 residues. CDR3 region: CASRLIGHGELFF. CDR3 sequence (DNA): TGTGCCAGCCGATTGATTGGGCACGGGGAGCTGTTTTTT.

The rearrangement joins TRBV18 to TRBJ2-1, with 8 bases that match TRBD2. CDR1 is KGHSH and CDR2 is LQKENI in the germline V gene. The CDR3 totals 15 residues. J lost 5 bases, V lost 6 bases, and 9 bases had no gene match. CDR3 residues: CASSPLAGSHNEQFF. For the CDR3, the DNA is TGTGCCAGCTCGCCCCTAGCGGGTTCCCACAATGAGCAGTTCTTC.

The gene calls are TRBV11-2 and TRBJ2-7, with D uncertain. CDR1 is SGHAT, CDR2 FQNNGV, per germline. Trimming pared 5 bases from V and 5 bases from J, leaving 13 bases between. CDR3 length: 13 residues. CDR3 DNA sequence: TGTGCCAGCAGCCCGCCGTTGGGCCACGAGCAGTACTTC. It specifies CASSPPLGHEQYF.

This chain links TRBV29-1 with TRBJ2-5, with 7 bases aligning to TRBD1. The J call may be faulty, since TRBJ2-7 better matches the DNA end. The CDR3 runs to 14 residues. The germline CDR1 and CDR2 sequences are SQVTM and ANQGSEA. Here the CDR3 reads CSVEDPGQAYEQYF. The CDR3 nucleotides read TGCAGCGTTGAAGACCCCGGACAGGCCTACGAGCAGTACTTC.

As regards this clone: A junction end diverges from the germline sequence, so it may reflect a read error. CDR3 amino acids: CSSSFLTGQETQYF. CDR3 bases: TGTTCCAGCAGCTTTTTGACAGGGCAAGAGACCCAGTACTTC. This rearrangement joins TRBV7-9 to TRBJ2-5; 7 nucleotides align to TRBD1. CDR1 SEHNR and CDR2 FQNEAQ come from the germline V gene (reference sequence). The CDR3 totals 14 residues.

The rearrangement joins TRBV28 to TRBJ1-6, with D perhaps matching TRBD1 (5 bases). The CDR3 consists of 17 residues. Trimming stripped 6 bases from V and 9 bases from J, with 24 bases between. Per the germline V gene, CDR1 is MDHEN and CDR2 is SYDVKM. The CDR3 loop reads CASSNPQGTSDSSPLHF. Written as DNA, the CDR3 is TGTGCCAGCAGCAACCCGCAGGGAACTTCGGATAGTTCACCCCTCCACTTT.

There are a few counts of this clone. This sequence joins TRBV6-4 and TRBJ2-3; D is unclear. The CDR3 is made up of 13 amino acids. CDR1 is MRHNA, CDR2 SNTAGT, per germline. Trimming stripped 5 bases from V and 8 bases from J, with 14 bases between. The CDR3 DNA is TGTGCCAGCAGTTTGGGTAGCTCAAGTACGCAGTATTTT. It is translated as CASSLGSSSTQYF.

The CDR3 sequence is CASSPRTGPHTEAFF. The CDR3 DNA reads as TGTGCCAGCAGCCCCCGGACAGGGCCCCACACTGAAGCTTTCTTT. The chain joins TRBV9 to TRBJ1-1, with 8 bases that match TRBD1. This CDR3 comprises 15 residues. V shed 4 bases, J shed 3 bases, and the junction held 8 bases outside the gene matches. Germline V CDR1 and CDR2: SGDLS, YYNGEE.

The genes are TRBV12-5 and TRBJ1-3, with TRBD1 matching 11 bases. Per germline, CDR1 LGHNT and CDR2 FRNRAP. The V segment lost 0 bases and the J segment 2 bases; nucleotides outside the gene matches: 3. The CDR3 totals 17 residues. CDR3 nucleotide sequence: TGTGCTAGTGGTTTGGTGGACAGGGGGCAGGCTGGAAACACCATATATTTT. Translated: CASGLVDRGQAGNTIYF.

J is TRBJ1-6 and V is TRBV9, with 8 bases fitting TRBD1. Germline values: CDR1 SGDLS, CDR2 YYNGEE. V lost 5 bases, J lost 7 bases, and 8 bases stayed unmatched. CDR3 length: 15 amino acids. CDR3: CASRAGQGWNSPLHF. CDR3 nucleotides: TGTGCCAGCAGGGCCGGACAGGGTTGGAATTCACCCCTCCACTTT.

This chain connects TRBV7-2 to TRBJ1-2; 7 nucleotides align to TRBD1. Germline CDR1 SGHTA, CDR2 FQGNSA. V shed 5 bases and J 4 bases; nucleotides not matched to a gene: 7. This CDR3 spans 14 amino acids. In DNA form, the CDR3 reads TGTGCCAGCAGCGTCGGGACAGAAATCTATGGCTACACCTTC. Amino acid sequence: CASSVGTEIYGYTF.

This sequence joins TRBV11-1 and TRBJ2-7; 10 nucleotides align to TRBD1. Germline assignment: CDR1 SGHAT and CDR2 FQDESV (reference sequence). V lost 5 bases and J lost 6; bases outside the gene matches: 10. The CDR3 extends over 15 amino acids. CDR3 amino acids: CASSQIRTGGGEQYF. CDR3 nucleotide sequence: TGTGCCAGCAGCCAGATCCGGACAGGGGGAGGCGAGCAGTACTTC.

The J gene is TRBJ2-7, the V gene TRBV6-5; D perhaps matches TRBD1 (6 bases). V lost 5 bases and J 5 bases, leaving 13 bases between the germline ends. From germline, CDR1 is MNHEY and CDR2 SVGAGI. The CDR3 is 13 amino acids. CDR3 region: CASSVSPGDEQYF. For the CDR3, the DNA is TGTGCCAGCAGTGTTTCCCCAGGGGACGAGCAGTACTTC.

Worth noting for this clone: At one of its ends the junction is not consistent with the germline gene, which may arise from a read error. The genes are TRBV7-9 and TRBJ2-2; TRBD1 might be the D (9 bases). CDR3 length equals 17 residues. Germline V gene lookup returns CDR1 SEHNR and CDR2 FQNEAQ (reference sequence). The CDR3 region is CSSSLVAGQGNTGELFF. The CDR3 DNA sequence: TGTTCCAGCAGCTTAGTAGCGGGACAGGGTAACACCGGGGAGCTGTTTTTT. The full variable domain, completed using reference TRBV7-9 and TRBJ2-2, is DTGVSQNPRHKITKRGQNVTFRCDPISEHNRLYWYRQTLGQGPEFLTYFQNEAQLEKSRLLSDRFSAERPKGSFSTLEIQRTEQGDSAMYLCSSSLVAGQGNTGELFFGEGSRLTVL.